The text below deals with one TCR beta chain. Its antigen is currently not known. No much larger clone is present one base from it, and per-base qualities are unavailable. The sample's time point, from its label and the paper: baseline before first vaccination. Vaccinee samples were obtained from the UK trials COV001 and COV002, which included a single-blind randomized controlled phase 2/3 trial of AZD1222 (ChAdOx1 nCoV-19) in healthy adults. For TCRbeta chain sequencing, PBMC samples were collected from trial participants at day 0 and at day 28 after the second dose. This record belongs to a study of T cell responses to AZD1222 COVID-19 vaccine (dated by TCRdb to the early 2020s). Turning to the overall study: AZD1222 recipients whose second dose came at about 4 weeks and those whose second dose came at about 12 weeks were combined into one group, since spike-specific TCR depth and breadth did not differ between the two schedules. Trial participants were enrolled by age into subgroups of 18-55, 56-69 and 70-plus years, and approximately 150, 30 and 60 TCR-sequenced participants, respectively, were included in these subgroups. A total of roughly 240 trial participants underwent TCR sequencing, of whom roughly 210 received two doses of AZD1222 and about 25 received two doses of the MenACWY control vaccine.

On the study overall, not on this receptor specifically: No day 14 peak-response samples were available, so repertoires were characterized only after the peak T cell response. A significant rise in spike-specific TCR breadth and depth was observed after two AZD1222 doses relative to day 0 and relative to MenACWY recipients. Reportedly, close to half of the unique spike-specific TCRs recognized epitopes lying outside the regions that are mutated in the B.1.351 and B.1.1.7 variants. The 56-69-year group was small, and its depth increase did not reach significance, likely because of low power. Only five to seven AZD1222 recipients were SARS-CoV-2 seropositive at baseline, limiting conclusions about previously exposed vaccinees. CD4 TCRs associated with the vaccine covered the entire spike protein, and the dominant responses were in regions 160-218 and 743-854. Participants were mostly white British, with more females than males. The authors suggested clonal diversity may have been underestimated.

The CDR3 contains 12 residues, cysteine and phenylalanine counted. Only the CDR3 part of the read is kept: 36 bases, read in frame from the first base. CDR1 and CDR2 were assigned from the germline V gene as ENHRY and SYGVKD. Trimming costs V 3 bases and J 4 bases, and their ends lie 4 bases apart. The CDR3 regions of human TCRbeta chains were analyzed by immunosequencing. The study's processing was this. TCRs in the repertoires were matched against a reference library of SARS-CoV-2-specific TCRs that had been generated with the MIRA antigen-specificity platform. Breadth was defined as the fraction of unique TCRs that were SARS-CoV-2-associated, and depth was defined as the fraction of total T cells that were SARS-CoV-2-associated. Using the MIRA data, each spike-specific TCR was mapped to the spike region that the TCR reacts to and placed in a CD4 or CD8 class. Log10-transformed breadth and depth values were compared by one-way ANOVA with Sidak's multiple comparisons tests. This immuneACCESS table, as held by TCRdb, lists in-frame sequences with V and J called but not all clones. Of the missing ones, under half trace to an unresolved V gene in checked studies; the others have no known cause. The DNA was the basis for D and trimming; V, J and clone size are from that table. Recorded for this sample are roughly 120,000 clones; 75% to 95% of them occurred a single time. The ten biggest clones cover approximately 3% of the sample.

The rearranged chain carries TRBV10-3 and TRBJ2-1, with the D gene call left open. The sample here was peripheral blood, taken on day 0 of AZD1222 vaccination. The TCR was taken from an adult in good health. CDR3 sequence: CAISDGYNEQFF. In nucleotides, the sequence is TGTGCCATCAGTGATGGGTACAATGAGCAGTTCTTC.